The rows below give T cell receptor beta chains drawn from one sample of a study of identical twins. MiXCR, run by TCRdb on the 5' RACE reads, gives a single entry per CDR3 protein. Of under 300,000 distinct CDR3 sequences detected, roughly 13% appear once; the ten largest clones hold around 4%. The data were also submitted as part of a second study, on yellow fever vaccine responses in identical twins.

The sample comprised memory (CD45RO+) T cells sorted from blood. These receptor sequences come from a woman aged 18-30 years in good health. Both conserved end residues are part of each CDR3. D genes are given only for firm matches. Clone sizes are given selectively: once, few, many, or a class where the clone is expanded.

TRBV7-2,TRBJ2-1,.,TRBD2,CASSKSVLAGVLSEQFF,TGTGCCAGCAGCAAAAGTGTACTAGCGGGAGTCTTGTCCGAGCAGTTCTTC
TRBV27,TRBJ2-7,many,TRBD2,CASSLVSSGASSYEQYF,TGTGCCAGCAGTTTAGTATCCAGCGGGGCGAGCTCCTACGAGCAGTACTTC
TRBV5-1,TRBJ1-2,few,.,CASSLGPGDWNYGYTF,TGCGCCAGCAGCTTGGGCCCAGGGGACTGGAACTATGGCTACACCTTC
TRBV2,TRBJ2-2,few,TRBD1,CASTGTGGDTGELFF,TGTGCCAGCACCGGGACAGGGGGTGACACCGGGGAGCTGTTTTTT
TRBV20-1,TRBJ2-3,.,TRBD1,CSATGTGEHADTQYF,TGCAGTGCTACTGGGACAGGGGAACATGCAGATACGCAGTATTTT
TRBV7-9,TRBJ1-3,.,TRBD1,CASSPDRVGGNTIYF,TGTGCCAGCAGCCCTGACAGGGTGGGAGGAAACACCATATATTTT
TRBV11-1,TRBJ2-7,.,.,CASSLLDLGSYEQYF,TGTGCCAGCAGCTTACTCGACCTGGGGTCCTACGAGCAGTACTTC
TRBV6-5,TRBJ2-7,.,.,CASSYKAERYEQYF,TGTGCCAGCAGTTACAAAGCGGAGAGATACGAGCAGTACTTC
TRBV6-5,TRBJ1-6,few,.,CASSLRESPLHF,TGTGCCAGCAGTTTAAGGGAGTCACCCCTCCACTTT
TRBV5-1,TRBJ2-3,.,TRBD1,CASSRGTGESDTQYF,TGCGCCAGCAGCCGCGGGACAGGGGAGTCAGATACGCAGTATTTT
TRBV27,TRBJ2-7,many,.,CASSPPGGYEQYF,TGTGCCAGCAGTCCCCCCGGAGGGTACGAGCAGTACTTC
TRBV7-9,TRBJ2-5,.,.,CASSSTQDNKQETQYF,TGTGCCAGCAGCTCTACACAGGACAACAAACAAGAGACCCAGTACTTC
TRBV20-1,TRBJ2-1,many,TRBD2,CSATILADNEQFF,TGCAGTGCTACCATACTAGCGGACAATGAGCAGTTCTTC
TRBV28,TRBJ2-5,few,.,CASNAGTPSQETQYF,TGTGCCAGCAATGCCGGGACTCCCTCCCAAGAGACCCAGTACTTC
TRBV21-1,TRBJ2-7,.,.,CASSRLAGGPTYRHEQYF,TGTGCCAGCAGCCGACTAGCGGGGGGACCAACTTACAGGCACGAGCAGTACTTC
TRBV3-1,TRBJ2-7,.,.,CASSRETSPPYEQYF,TGTGCCAGCAGCCGCGAGACTAGTCCACCCTACGAGCAGTACTTC
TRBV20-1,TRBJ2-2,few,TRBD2,CSARRGSTGELFF,TGCAGTGCTAGGCGGGGGTCCACCGGGGAGCTGTTTTTT
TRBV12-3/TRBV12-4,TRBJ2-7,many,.,CASSSRAYEQYF,TGTGCCAGCAGTTCCCGGGCCTACGAGCAGTACTTC
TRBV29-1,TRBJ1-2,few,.,CSVEALNYGYTF,TGCAGCGTTGAAGCCCTTAACTATGGCTACACCTTC
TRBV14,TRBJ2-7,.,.,CASSQVHTYEQYF,TGTGCCAGCAGCCAAGTTCATACCTACGAGCAGTACTTC
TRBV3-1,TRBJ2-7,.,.,CASSPTGTEGSEQYF,TGTGCCAGCAGCCCAACCGGGACCGAGGGAAGCGAGCAGTACTTC
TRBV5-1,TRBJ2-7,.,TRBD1,CASSSGGLYEQYF,TGCGCCAGCAGCTCAGGGGGCCTCTACGAGCAGTACTTC
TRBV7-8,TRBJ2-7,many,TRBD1,CASSLARTGGTSYEQYF,TGTGCCAGCAGCTTAGCGCGGACAGGGGGAACGTCCTACGAGCAGTACTTC
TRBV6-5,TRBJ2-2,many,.,CASSWSPPGDTGELFF,TGTGCCAGCAGTTGGAGCCCCCCCGGGGACACCGGGGAGCTGTTTTTT
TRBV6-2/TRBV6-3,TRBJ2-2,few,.,CASTLTLATGELFF,TGTGCCAGCACTCTAACTTTAGCCACCGGGGAGCTGTTTTTT
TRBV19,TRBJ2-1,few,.,CASSMDLRKSGTTRKNNEQFF,TGTGCCAGTAGTATGGATCTGCGGAAAAGCGGAACAACCAGGAAGAACAATGAGCAGTTCTTC
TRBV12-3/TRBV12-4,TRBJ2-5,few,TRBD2,CASSKTSGGARETQYF,TGTGCCAGCAGTAAGACTAGCGGGGGGGCCCGTGAGACCCAGTACTTC
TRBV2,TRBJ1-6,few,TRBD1,CASSEEERGTGYSPLHF,TGTGCCAGCAGTGAAGAAGAGAGAGGGACAGGCTATTCACCCCTCCACTTT
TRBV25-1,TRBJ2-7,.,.,CASSDHRGYEQYF,TGTGCCAGCAGCGACCATAGGGGTTACGAGCAGTACTTC
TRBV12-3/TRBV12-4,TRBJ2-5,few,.,CASSLVGGRGETQYF,TGTGCCAGCAGTTTAGTTGGGGGGAGAGGGGAGACCCAGTACTTC
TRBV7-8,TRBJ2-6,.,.,CASSLVEGRPSGANVLTF,TGTGCCAGCAGCTTAGTAGAAGGACGGCCCTCTGGGGCCAACGTCCTGACTTTC
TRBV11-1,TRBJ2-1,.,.,CASSTGFRSEQFF,TGTGCCAGCAGCACCGGATTTCGGAGTGAGCAGTTCTTC
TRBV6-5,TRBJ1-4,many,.,CASSYSVPSATNEKLFF,TGTGCCAGCAGTTACTCCGTCCCCTCAGCAACTAATGAAAAACTGTTTTTT
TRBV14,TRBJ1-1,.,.,CASSQDRARTEAFF,TGTGCCAGCAGCCAAGACAGGGCGCGGACTGAAGCTTTCTTT
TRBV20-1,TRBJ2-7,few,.,CSASGDTGSYEQYF,TGCAGTGCTAGTGGGGACACCGGTTCCTACGAGCAGTACTTC
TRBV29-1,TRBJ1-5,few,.,CSAKVGNQPQHF,TGCAGCGCTAAAGTCGGCAATCAGCCCCAGCATTTT
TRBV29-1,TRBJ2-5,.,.,CSVEDRGRAQETQYF,TGCAGCGTTGAAGATCGTGGCAGGGCACAAGAGACCCAGTACTTC
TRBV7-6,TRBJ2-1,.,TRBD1,CASSAWDSPNNEQFF,TGTGCCAGCAGCGCATGGGACAGTCCAAACAATGAGCAGTTCTTC
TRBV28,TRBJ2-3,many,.,CASSSPFKLERADTQYF,TGTGCCAGCAGTTCCCCTTTCAAGTTGGAAAGGGCAGATACGCAGTATTTT
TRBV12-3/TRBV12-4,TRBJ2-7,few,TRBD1,CASSSAGTGGSRQYF,TGTGCCAGCAGTTCCGCCGGGACAGGGGGGAGTAGGCAGTACTTC
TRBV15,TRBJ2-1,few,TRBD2,CATSGTSGNLFF,TGTGCCACCAGCGGGACTAGCGGGAATCTGTTCTTC
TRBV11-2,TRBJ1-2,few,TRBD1,CASSLFDRGNYGYTF,TGTGCCAGCAGCTTATTCGACAGGGGGAACTATGGCTACACCTTC
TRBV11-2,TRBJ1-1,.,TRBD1,CASSYLDRAAFF,TGTGCCAGCAGCTACTTGGACAGGGCAGCTTTCTTT
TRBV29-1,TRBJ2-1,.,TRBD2,CSAPSRSGGVDEQFF,TGCAGCGCCCCTAGTCGTAGCGGGGGAGTGGATGAGCAGTTCTTC
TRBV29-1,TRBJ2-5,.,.,CSAEGVGETQYF,TGCAGCGCCGAGGGGGTAGGAGAGACCCAGTACTTC
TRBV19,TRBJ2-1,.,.,CASSTMFSTVYNEQFF,TGTGCCAGTAGTACTATGTTCTCTACCGTCTACAATGAGCAGTTCTTC
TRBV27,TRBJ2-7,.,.,CASSLLGQIPYEQYF,TGTGCCAGCAGTTTACTAGGACAGATTCCTTACGAGCAGTACTTC
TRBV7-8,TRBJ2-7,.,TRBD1,CASSLGNTGTGTYEQYF,TGTGCCAGCAGCTTAGGAAACACCGGGACAGGAACCTACGAGCAGTACTTC
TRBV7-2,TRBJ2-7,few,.,CASSSYGTPTYEQYF,TGTGCCAGCAGCTCTTACGGGACTCCTACCTACGAGCAGTACTTC
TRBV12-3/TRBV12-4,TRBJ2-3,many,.,CASIRGVGTDTQYF,TGTGCCAGCATTCGAGGGGTAGGGACAGATACGCAGTATTTT